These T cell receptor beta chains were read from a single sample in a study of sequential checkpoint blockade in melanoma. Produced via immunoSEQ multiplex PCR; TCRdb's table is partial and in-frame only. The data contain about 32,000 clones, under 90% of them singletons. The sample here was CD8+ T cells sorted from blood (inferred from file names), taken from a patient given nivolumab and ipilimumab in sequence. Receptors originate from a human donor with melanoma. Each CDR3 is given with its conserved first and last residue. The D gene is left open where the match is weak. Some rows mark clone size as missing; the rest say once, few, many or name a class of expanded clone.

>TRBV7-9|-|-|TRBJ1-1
CASSPRVPWATEAFF
TGTGCCAGCAGCCCCCGCGTCCCATGGGCGACTGAAGCTTTCTTT
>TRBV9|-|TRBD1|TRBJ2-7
CASSVGTDSYEQYF
TGTGCCAGCAGCGTGGGGACAGACTCCTACGAGCAGTACTTC
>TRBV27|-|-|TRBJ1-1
CASSPGRVTEAFF
TGTGCCAGCAGTCCGGGCAGGGTTACTGAAGCTTTCTTT
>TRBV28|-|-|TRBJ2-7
CASSLMGLGPYEQYF
TGTGCCAGCAGTTTAATGGGTCTGGGGCCCTACGAGCAGTACTTC
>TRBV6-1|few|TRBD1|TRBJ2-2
CASSEWDRDPGELFF
TGTGCCAGCAGTGAGTGGGACAGGGATCCCGGGGAGCTGTTTTTT
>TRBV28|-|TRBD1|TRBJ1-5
CASSHRGPSNQPQHF
TGTGCCAGCAGTCACAGGGGGCCTAGCAATCAGCCCCAGCATTTT
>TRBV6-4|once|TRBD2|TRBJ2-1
CATTPDAGGYNEQFF
TGTGCCACTACCCCTGATGCGGGAGGATACAATGAGCAGTTCTTC
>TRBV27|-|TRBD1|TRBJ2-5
CASSFLDRQETQYF
TGTGCCAGCAGTTTCCTGGACAGGCAAGAGACCCAGTACTTC
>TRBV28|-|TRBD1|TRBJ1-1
CASSTTGEDTEAFF
TGTGCCAGCAGCACGACAGGGGAGGACACTGAAGCTTTCTTT
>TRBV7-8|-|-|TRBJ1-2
CASSPGRLQGSNYGYTF
TGTGCCAGCAGCCCAGGAAGGCTTCAGGGATCTAACTATGGCTACACCTTC
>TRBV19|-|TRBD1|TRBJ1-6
CASSSRQGAYNSPLHF
TGTGCCAGTAGTAGCAGACAGGGGGCCTATAATTCACCCCTCCACTTT
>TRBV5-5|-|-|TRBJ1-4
CASSSNEKLFF
TGTGCCAGCAGCTCGAATGAAAAACTGTTTTTT
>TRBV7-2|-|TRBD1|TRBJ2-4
CASSIIDRAKNIQYF
TGTGCCAGCAGCATAATAGACAGGGCAAAAAACATTCAGTACTTC
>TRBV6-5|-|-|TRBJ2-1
CASSYWGDNEQFF
TGTGCCAGCAGTTACTGGGGGGACAATGAGCAGTTCTTC
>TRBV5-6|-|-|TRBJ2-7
CASSFGETYEQYF
TGTGCCAGCAGCTTTGGGGAGACCTACGAGCAGTACTTC
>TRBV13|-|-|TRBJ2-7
CASSEGLAEFYEQYF
TGTGCCAGCAGCGAGGGACTGGCGGAGTTCTACGAGCAGTACTTC
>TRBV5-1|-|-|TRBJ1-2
CASSLTGTNYGYTF
TGCGCCAGCAGCTTAACAGGCACCAACTATGGCTACACCTTC
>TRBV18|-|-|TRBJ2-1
CASSLTAAVLNRDEQFF
TGTGCCAGCTCACTAACGGCAGCGGTTCTAAACCGGGATGAGCAGTTCTTC
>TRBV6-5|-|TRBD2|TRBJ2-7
CASSSPSGGLYEQYF
TGTGCCAGCAGCTCCCCTAGCGGGGGCCTCTACGAGCAGTACTTC
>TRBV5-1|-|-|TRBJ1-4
CASSLGQGGNEKLFF
TGCGCCAGCAGCTTGGGCCAGGGTGGGAATGAAAAACTGTTTTTT
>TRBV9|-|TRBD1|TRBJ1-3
CASSVIGTGRGNTIYF
TGTGCCAGCAGCGTAATAGGGACAGGGCGGGGAAACACCATATATTTT
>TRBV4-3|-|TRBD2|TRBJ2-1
CASSQDIGTSGDNEQFF
TGCGCCAGCAGCCAAGATATAGGGACTAGCGGGGACAATGAGCAGTTCTTC
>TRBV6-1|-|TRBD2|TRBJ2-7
CASSEYGTSGYEQYF
TGTGCCAGCAGTGAATACGGGACTAGCGGCTACGAGCAGTACTTC
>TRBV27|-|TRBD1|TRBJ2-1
CASSRTGFDEQFF
TGTGCCAGCAGCCGGACAGGGTTCGATGAGCAGTTCTTC
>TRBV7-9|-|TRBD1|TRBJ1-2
CASREGGVYYGYTF
TGTGCCAGCCGGGAAGGGGGCGTCTACTATGGCTACACCTTC
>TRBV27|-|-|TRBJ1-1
CASGFREVAFF
TGTGCCAGCGGGTTCAGGGAGGTAGCTTTCTTT
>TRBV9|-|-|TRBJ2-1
CASSIRGAGGGYNEQFF
TGTGCCAGCAGCATCCGCGGGGCGGGCGGTGGATACAATGAGCAGTTCTTC
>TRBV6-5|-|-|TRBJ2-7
CASSYEGGYEQYF
TGTGCCAGCAGTTATGAGGGCGGTTACGAGCAGTACTTC
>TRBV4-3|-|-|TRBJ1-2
CASSQDHGGRDYGYTF
TGCGCCAGCAGCCAAGACCACGGCGGCCGCGACTATGGCTACACCTTC
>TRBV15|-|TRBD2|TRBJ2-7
CATSRDSSGGVLQYF
TGTGCCACCAGCAGAGATTCCAGCGGGGGCGTCTTACAGTACTTC
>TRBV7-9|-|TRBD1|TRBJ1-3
CASSTGQGAEYYSGNTIYF
TGTGCCAGCAGCACGGGACAGGGGGCTGAATACTACTCTGGAAACACCATATATTTT
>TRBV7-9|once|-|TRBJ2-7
CASSLASRESDEQYF
TGTGCCAGCAGCTTAGCCAGTCGGGAGTCAGACGAGCAGTACTTC